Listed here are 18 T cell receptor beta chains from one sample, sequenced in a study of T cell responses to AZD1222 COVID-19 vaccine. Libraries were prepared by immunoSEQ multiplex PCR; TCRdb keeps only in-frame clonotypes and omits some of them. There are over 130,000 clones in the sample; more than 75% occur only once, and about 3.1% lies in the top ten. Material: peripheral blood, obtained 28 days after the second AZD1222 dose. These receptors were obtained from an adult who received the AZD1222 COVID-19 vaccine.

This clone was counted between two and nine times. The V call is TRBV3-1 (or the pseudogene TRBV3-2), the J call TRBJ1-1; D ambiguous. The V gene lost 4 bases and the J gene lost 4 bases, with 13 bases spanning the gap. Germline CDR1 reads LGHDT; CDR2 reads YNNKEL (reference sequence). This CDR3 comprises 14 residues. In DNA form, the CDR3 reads TGTGCCAGCAGCCGGGGTCGGGTGGGCACTGAAGCTTTCTTT. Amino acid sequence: CASSRGRVGTEAFF.

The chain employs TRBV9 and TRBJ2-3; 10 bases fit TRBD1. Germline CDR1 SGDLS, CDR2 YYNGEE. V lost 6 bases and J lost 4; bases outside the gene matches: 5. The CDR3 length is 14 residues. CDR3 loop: CASTTGTGADTQYF. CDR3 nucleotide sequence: TGTGCCAGCACTACCGGGACAGGGGCAGATACGCAGTATTTT.

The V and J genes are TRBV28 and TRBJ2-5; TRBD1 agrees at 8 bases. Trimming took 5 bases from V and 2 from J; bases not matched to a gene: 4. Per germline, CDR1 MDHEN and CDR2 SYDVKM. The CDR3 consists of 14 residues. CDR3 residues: CASSPRTGQETQYF. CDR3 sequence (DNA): TGTGCCAGCAGTCCGCGGACAGGGCAAGAGACCCAGTACTTC.

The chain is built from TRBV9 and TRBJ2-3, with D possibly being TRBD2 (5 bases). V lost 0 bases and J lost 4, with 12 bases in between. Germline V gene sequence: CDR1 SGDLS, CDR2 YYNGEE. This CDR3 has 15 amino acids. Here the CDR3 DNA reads TGTGCCAGCAGCGTAGGTAGGACTGGGGCAGATACGCAGTATTTT. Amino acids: CASSVGRTGADTQYF.

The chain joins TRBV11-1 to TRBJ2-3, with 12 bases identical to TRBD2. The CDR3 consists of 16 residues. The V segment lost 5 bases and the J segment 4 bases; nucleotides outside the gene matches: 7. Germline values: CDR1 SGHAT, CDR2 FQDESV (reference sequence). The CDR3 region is CASSPLAGGYADTQYF. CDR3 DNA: TGTGCCAGCAGCCCCCTAGCGGGAGGGTATGCAGATACGCAGTATTTT.

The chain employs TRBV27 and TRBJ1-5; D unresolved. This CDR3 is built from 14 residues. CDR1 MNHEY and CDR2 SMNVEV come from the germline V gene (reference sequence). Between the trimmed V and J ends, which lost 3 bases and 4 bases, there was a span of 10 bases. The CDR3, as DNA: TGTGCCAGCAGTTTGAGGCTCGGAAATCAGCCCCAGCATTTT. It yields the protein CASSLRLGNQPQHF.

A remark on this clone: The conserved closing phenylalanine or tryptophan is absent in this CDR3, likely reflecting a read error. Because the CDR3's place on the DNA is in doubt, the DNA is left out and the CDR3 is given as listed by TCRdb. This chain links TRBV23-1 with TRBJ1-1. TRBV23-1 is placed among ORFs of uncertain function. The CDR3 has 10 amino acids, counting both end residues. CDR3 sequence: CASSQGTHPL.

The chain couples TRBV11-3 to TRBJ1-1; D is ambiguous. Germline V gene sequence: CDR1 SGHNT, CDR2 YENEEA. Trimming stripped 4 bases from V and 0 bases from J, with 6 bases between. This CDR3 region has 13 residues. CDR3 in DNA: TGTGCCAGCAGCTGGACGGTGAACACTGAAGCTTTCTTT. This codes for CASSWTVNTEAFF.

CDR3 amino acids: CASSAADRGSYEQYF. CDR3 sequence (DNA): TGTGCCAGCAGCGCCGCAGACAGGGGAAGCTACGAGCAGTACTTC. J is TRBJ2-7 and V is TRBV9, with 8 bases aligning to TRBD1. The CDR3 spans 15 residues. Germline loops: CDR1 SGDLS, CDR2 YYNGEE. The V segment lost 3 bases and the J segment 3 bases; nucleotides outside the gene matches: 8.

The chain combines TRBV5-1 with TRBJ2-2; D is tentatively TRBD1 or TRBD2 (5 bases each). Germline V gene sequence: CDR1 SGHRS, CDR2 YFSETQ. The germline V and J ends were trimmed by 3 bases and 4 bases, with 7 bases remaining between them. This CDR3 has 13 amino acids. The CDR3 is CASSWGTTGELFF. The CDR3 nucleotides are TGCGCCAGCAGCTGGGGGACCACCGGGGAGCTGTTTTTT.

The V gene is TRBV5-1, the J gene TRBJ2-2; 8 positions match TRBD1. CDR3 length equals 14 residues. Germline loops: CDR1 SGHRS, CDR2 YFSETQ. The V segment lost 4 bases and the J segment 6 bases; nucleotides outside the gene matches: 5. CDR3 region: CASSRTGRSGELFF. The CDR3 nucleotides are TGCGCCAGCAGCCGGACAGGGAGGTCCGGGGAGCTGTTTTTT. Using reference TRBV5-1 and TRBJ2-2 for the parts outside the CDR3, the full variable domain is KAGVTQTPRYLIKTRGQQVTLSCSPISGHRSVSWYQQTPGQGLQFLFEYFSETQRNKGNFPGRFSGRQFSNSRSEMNVSTLELGDSALYLCASSRTGRSGELFFGEGSRLTVL.

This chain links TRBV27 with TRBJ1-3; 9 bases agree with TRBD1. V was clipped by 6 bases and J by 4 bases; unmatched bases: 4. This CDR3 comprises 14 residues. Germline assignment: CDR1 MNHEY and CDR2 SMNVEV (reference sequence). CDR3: CASRQGAEGNTIYF. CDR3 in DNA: TGTGCCAGCAGACAGGGGGCGGAAGGAAACACCATATATTTT.

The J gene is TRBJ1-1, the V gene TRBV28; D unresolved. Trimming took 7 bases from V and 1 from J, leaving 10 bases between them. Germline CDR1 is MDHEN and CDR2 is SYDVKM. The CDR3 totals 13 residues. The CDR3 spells CASISGWNTEAFF. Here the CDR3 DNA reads TGTGCCAGCATCAGCGGGTGGAACACTGAAGCTTTCTTT.

Here the CDR3 reads CASTGGGNPQETQYF. For the CDR3, the DNA is TGTGCCAGCACGGGGGGAGGAAACCCTCAAGAGACCCAGTACTTC. The rearrangement uses TRBV7-6 and TRBJ2-5, with TRBD2 identical over 7 bases. Unmatched junction bases numbered 10, after V lost 7 bases and J lost 2 bases. This CDR3 has 15 residues. In germline, CDR1 is SGHVS, CDR2 FNYEAQ.

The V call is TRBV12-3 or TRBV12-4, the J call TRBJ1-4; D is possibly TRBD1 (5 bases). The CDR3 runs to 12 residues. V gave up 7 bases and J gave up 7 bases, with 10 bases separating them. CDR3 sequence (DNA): TGTGCCAGCATCCCGAGGGGTGAAAAACTGTTTTTT. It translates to CASIPRGEKLFF.

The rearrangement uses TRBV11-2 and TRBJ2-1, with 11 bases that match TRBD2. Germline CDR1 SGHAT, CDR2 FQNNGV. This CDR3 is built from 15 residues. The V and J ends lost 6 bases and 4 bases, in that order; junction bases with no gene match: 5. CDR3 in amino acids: CASSPTSGTYNEQFF. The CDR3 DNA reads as TGTGCCAGCAGTCCGACTAGCGGGACTTACAATGAGCAGTTCTTC.

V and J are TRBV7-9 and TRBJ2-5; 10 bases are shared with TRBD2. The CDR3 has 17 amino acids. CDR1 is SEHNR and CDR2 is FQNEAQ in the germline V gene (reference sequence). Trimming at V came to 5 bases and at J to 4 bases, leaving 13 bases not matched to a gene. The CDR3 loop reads CASSPRVAGGRGETQYF. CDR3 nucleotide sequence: TGTGCCAGCAGCCCCCGGGTAGCGGGAGGTCGGGGAGAGACCCAGTACTTC.

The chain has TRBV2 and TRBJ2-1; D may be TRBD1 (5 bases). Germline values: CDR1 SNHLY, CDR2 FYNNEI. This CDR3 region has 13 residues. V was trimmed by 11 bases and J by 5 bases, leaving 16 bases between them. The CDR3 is CALLDKPHNEQFF. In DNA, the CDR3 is TGTGCCTTATTGGACAAGCCTCACAATGAGCAGTTCTTC. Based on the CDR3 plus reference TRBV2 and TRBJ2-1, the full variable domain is EPEVTQTPSHQVTQMGQEVILRCVPISNHLYFYWYRQILGQKVEFLVSFYNNEISEKSEIFDDQFSVERPDGSNFTLKIRSTKLEDSAMYFCALLDKPHNEQFFGPGTRLTVL.